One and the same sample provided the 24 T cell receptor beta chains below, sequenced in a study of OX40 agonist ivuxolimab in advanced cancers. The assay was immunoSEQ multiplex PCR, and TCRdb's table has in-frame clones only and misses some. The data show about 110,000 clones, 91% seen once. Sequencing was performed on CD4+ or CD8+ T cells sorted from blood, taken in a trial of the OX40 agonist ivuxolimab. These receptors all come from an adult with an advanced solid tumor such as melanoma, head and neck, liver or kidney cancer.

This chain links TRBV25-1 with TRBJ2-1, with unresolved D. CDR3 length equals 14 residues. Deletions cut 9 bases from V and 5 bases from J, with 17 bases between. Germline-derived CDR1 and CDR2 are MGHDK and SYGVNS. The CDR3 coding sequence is TGTGCCAGGGCCAGCCCCACTACCCACAATGAGCAGTTCTTC. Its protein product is CARASPTTHNEQFF.

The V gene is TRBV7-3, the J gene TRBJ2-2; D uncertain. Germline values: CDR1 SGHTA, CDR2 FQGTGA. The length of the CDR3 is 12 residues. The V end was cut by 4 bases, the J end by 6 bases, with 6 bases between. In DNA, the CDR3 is TGTGCCAGCAGCTCTCGGCCCGGGGAGCTGTTTTTT. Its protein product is CASSSRPGELFF.

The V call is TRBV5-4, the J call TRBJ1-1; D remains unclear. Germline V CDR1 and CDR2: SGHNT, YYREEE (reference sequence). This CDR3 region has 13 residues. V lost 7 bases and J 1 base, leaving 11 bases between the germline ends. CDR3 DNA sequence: TGTGCCAGCCGGGCGGTTTCGAACACTGAAGCTTTCTTT. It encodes CASRAVSNTEAFF.

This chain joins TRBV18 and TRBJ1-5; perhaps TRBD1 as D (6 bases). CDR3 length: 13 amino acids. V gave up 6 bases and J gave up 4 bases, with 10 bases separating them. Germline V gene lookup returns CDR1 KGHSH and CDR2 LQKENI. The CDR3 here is CASSPTGNQPQHF. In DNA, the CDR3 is TGTGCCAGCTCGCCTACAGGGAATCAGCCCCAGCATTTT.

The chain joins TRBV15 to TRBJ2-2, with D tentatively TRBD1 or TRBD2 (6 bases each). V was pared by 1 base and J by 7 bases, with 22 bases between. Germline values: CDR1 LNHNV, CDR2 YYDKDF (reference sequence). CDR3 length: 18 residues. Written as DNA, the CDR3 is TGTGCCACCAGCAGAGTTTTGGGGGGCACCGGACCAGGCGGGGAGCTGTTTTTT. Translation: CATSRVLGGTGPGGELFF.

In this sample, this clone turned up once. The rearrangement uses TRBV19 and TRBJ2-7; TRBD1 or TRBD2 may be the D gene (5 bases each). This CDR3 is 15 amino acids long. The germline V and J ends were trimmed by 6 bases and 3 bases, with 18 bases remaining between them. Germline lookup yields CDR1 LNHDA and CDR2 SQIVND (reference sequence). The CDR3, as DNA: TGTGCCAGTAGAAGGGACGACGGAGCCTACTACGAGCAGTACTTC. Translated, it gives CASRRDDGAYYEQYF.

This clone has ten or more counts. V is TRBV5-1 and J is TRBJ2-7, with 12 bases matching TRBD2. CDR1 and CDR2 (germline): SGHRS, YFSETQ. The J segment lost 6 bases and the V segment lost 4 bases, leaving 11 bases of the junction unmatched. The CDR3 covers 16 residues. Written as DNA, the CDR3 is TGCGCCAGCAGCATCTCCCTAGCGGGAGGGTCGGGCGAGCAGTACTTC. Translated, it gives CASSISLAGGSGEQYF.

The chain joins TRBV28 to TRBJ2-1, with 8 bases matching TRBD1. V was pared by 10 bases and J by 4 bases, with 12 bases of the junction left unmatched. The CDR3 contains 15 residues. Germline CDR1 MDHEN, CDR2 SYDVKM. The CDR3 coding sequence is TGTGCCACCAATTCCGGGACAGGTTATTACAATGAGCAGTTCTTC. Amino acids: CATNSGTGYYNEQFF.

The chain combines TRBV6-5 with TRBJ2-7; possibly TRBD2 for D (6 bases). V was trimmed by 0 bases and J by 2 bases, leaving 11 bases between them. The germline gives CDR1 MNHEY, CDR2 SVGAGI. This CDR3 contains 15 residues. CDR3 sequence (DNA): TGTGCCAGCAGTTACTCGACACTAGCCACCTACGAGCAGTACTTC. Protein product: CASSYSTLATYEQYF.

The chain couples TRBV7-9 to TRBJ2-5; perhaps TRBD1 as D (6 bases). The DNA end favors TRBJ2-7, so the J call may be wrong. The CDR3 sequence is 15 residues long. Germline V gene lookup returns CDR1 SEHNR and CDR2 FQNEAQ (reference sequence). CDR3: CASSSDRKPSYEQYF. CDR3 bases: TGTGCCAGCAGCTCAGACAGGAAGCCCTCCTACGAGCAGTACTTC.

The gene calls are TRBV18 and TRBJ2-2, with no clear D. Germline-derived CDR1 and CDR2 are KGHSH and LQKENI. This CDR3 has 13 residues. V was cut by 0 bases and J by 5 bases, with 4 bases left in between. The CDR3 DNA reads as TGTGCCAGCTCACCACCGCCTACCGGGGAGCTGTTTTTT. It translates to CASSPPPTGELFF.

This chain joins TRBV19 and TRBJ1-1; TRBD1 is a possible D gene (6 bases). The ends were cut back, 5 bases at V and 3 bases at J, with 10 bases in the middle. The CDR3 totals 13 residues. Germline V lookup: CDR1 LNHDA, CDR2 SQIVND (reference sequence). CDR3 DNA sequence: TGTGCCAGTAGTCCACAGGGAGACACTGAAGCTTTCTTT. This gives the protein CASSPQGDTEAFF.

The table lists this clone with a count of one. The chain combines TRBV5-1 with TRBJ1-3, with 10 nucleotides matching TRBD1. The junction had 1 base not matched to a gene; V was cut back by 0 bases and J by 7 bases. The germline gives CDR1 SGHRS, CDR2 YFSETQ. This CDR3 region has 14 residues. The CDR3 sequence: CASSLGQGANTIYF. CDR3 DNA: TGCGCCAGCAGCTTGGGACAGGGGGCTAACACCATATATTTT.

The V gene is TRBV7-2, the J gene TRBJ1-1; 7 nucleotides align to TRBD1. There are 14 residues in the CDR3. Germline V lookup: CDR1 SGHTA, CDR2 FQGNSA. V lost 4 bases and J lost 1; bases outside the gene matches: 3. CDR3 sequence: CASSWGQSNTEAFF. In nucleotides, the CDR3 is TGTGCCAGCAGCTGGGGACAGTCGAACACTGAAGCTTTCTTT.

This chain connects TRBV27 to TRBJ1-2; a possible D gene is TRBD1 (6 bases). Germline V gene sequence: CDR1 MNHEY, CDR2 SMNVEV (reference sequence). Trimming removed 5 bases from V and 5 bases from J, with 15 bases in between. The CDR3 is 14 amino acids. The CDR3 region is CASSITQGRYGYTF. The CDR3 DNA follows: TGTGCCAGCAGTATTACACAGGGACGGTATGGCTACACCTTC.

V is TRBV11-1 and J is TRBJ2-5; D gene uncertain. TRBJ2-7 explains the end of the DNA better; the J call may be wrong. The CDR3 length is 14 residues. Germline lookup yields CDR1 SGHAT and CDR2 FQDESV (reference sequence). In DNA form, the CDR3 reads TGTGCCAGCAGCTCGCCCTCGGATGTCTACGAGCAGTACTTC. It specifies CASSSPSDVYEQYF.

The CDR3 coding sequence is TGTGCCAGCAGCGCGAGGACCATTTCTTCCAATGAGCAGTTCTTC. Translation: CASSARTISSNEQFF. The V and J genes are TRBV7-9 and TRBJ2-1; D uncertain. This CDR3 comprises 15 residues. Per the germline V gene, CDR1 is SEHNR and CDR2 is FQNEAQ (reference sequence). Trimming took off 5 bases at V and 6 bases at J, with 17 bases between the two ends.

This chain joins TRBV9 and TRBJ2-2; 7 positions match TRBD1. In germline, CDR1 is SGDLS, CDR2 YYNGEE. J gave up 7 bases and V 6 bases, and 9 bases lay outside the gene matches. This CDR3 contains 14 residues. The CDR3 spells CASTSTGASGELFF. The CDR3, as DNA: TGTGCCAGCACCTCAACAGGGGCAAGCGGGGAGCTGTTTTTT.

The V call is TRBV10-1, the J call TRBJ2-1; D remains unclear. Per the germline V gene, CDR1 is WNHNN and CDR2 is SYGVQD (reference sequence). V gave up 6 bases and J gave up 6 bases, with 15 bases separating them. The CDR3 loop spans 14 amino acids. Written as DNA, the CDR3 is TGCGCCAGCAGCGTTAGCCCTCTAGGCAATGAGCAGTTCTTC. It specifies CASSVSPLGNEQFF.

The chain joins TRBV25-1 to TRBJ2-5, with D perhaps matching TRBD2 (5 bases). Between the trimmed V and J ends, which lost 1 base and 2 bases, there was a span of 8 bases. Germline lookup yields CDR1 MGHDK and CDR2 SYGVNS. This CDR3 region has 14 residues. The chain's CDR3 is CASSESRGQETQYF. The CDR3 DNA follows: TGTGCCAGCAGTGAATCCCGGGGTCAAGAGACCCAGTACTTC.

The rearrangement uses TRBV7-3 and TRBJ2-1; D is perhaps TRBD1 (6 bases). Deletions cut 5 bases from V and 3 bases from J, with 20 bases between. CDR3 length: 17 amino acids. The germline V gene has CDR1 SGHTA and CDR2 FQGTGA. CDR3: CASSGQILGRRYNEQFF. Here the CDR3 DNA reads TGTGCCAGCAGCGGACAGATACTAGGTCGCCGCTACAATGAGCAGTTCTTC.

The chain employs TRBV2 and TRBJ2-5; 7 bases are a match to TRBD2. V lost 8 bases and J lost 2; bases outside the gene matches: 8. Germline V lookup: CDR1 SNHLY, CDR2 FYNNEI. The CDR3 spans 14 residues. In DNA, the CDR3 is TGTGCCAGCCTTAGAGCGGGGTTACAAGAGACCCAGTACTTC. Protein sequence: CASLRAGLQETQYF.

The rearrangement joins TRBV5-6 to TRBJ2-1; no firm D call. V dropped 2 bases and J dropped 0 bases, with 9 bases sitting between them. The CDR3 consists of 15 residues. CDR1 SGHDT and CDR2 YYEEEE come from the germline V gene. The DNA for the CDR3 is TGTGCCAGCAGCTTTGGCAGGAGCTCCTACAATGAGCAGTTCTTC. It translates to CASSFGRSSYNEQFF.

The CDR3 coding sequence is TGTGCCAGCGAACCCGGAGGGCTCACCGGGGAGCTGTTTTTT. Translation: CASEPGGLTGELFF. The chain uses TRBV19 and TRBJ2-2, with D perhaps matching TRBD2 (6 bases). The germline V and J ends were trimmed by 9 bases and 4 bases, with 15 bases remaining between them. This CDR3 has 14 residues. The germline V gene encodes CDR1 LNHDA and CDR2 SQIVND (reference sequence). Full variable domain (remainder filled in from reference TRBV19 and TRBJ2-2): DGGITQSPKYLFRKEGQNVTLSCEQNLNHDAMYWYRQDPGQGLRLIYYSQIVNDFQKGDIAEGYSVSREKKESFPLTVTSAQKNPTAFYLCASEPGGLTGELFFGEGSRLTVL.